The 26 T cell receptor beta chains given below trace back to one sample, sequenced in a study of T-cell memory formation after mild COVID-19. TCRdb reanalysed the 5' RACE reads using MiXCR and keeps one entry per CDR3 protein. The table shows roughly 130,000 distinct CDR3 sequences, with around a sixth occurring only once. The sequencing input was PBMCs or a T cell subset sorted from them (not recorded which). The source of these receptors is an adult woman who had mild COVID-19 (a few samples of this study predate the infection). Cell type and time point are not known.

The chain employs TRBV5-6 and TRBJ1-1; D unclear. Trimming pared 0 bases from V and 4 bases from J, leaving 13 bases between. Germline CDR1 and CDR2: SGHDT and YYEEEE. CDR3 size: 15 residues. The CDR3 loop is CASSLGGRGSTEAFF. CDR3 DNA: TGTGCCAGCAGCTTGGGCGGGCGCGGGAGCACTGAAGCTTTCTTT.

J is TRBJ2-3 and V is TRBV20-1, with 10 bases fitting TRBD2. The trim removed 5 bases at V and 6 bases at J, leaving 5 bases unmatched. The CDR3 spans 13 residues. CDR1 is DFQATT and CDR2 is SNEGSKA in the germline V gene (reference sequence). CDR3 in amino acids: CSALAGVGDTQYF. DNA of the CDR3: TGCAGTGCTCTAGCGGGAGTCGGGGATACGCAGTATTTT.

This clonotype was seen a few times. This chain connects TRBV7-9 to TRBJ1-1; the D gene is possibly TRBD1 (5 bases). The V and J ends lost 0 bases and 2 bases respectively, with 16 bases between them. The CDR3 length is 17 residues. Germline assignment: CDR1 SEHNR and CDR2 FQNEAQ (reference sequence). CDR3 protein: CASSLAGRGRLNTEAFF. In DNA form, the CDR3 reads TGTGCCAGCAGCTTAGCGGGGCGGGGCCGGCTAAACACTGAAGCTTTCTTT.

There are a few counts of this clonotype. The chain combines TRBV11-3 with TRBJ2-1; TRBD2 matches 10 bases. Trimming took 6 bases from V and 10 from J; bases not matched to a gene: 6. Germline lookup yields CDR1 SGHNT and CDR2 YENEEA. The CDR3 runs 13 residues. The chain's CDR3 is CASRLAGTNEQFF. CDR3 in DNA: TGTGCCAGCAGACTAGCGGGAACCAACGAGCAGTTCTTC.

CDR3 region: CAINDGAVTGELFF. The CDR3 nucleotides read TGTGCCATCAACGACGGGGCTGTCACCGGGGAGCTGTTTTTT. The rearrangement links TRBV10-3 to TRBJ2-2; either TRBD1 or TRBD2 may supply D (5 bases each). Per the germline V gene, CDR1 is ENHRY and CDR2 is SYGVKD. The CDR3 contains 14 residues. V was clipped by 7 bases and J by 4 bases, with 13 bases between them.

This clonotype was recorded a few times. The J gene is TRBJ1-2, the V gene TRBV5-1, with TRBD1 matching over 8 bases. Looked up from germline, CDR1 is SGHRS and CDR2 is YFSETQ. V lost 4 bases to trimming and J lost 4 bases; unmatched junction nucleotides: 3. The CDR3 spans 13 residues. CDR3 DNA: TGCGCCAGCAGCCCGGGGACAGGCTATGGCTACACCTTC. Protein sequence: CASSPGTGYGYTF.

J is TRBJ1-6 and V is TRBV20-1, with 8 positions matching TRBD1. Germline values: CDR1 DFQATT, CDR2 SNEGSKA (reference sequence). The CDR3 totals 17 residues. V trimming: 0 bases; J trimming: 8 bases; junction bases outside the gene matches: 12. CDR3 sequence: CSARDVQEDRDYSPLHF. The CDR3 DNA reads as TGCAGTGCTAGAGATGTCCAGGAGGACAGGGACTATTCACCCCTCCACTTT.

This clonotype showed up just a few times. The V call is TRBV7-2, the J call TRBJ1-4; D remains ambiguous. Trimming took 5 bases from V and 5 from J, leaving 9 bases between them. The length of the CDR3 is 13 residues. Per the germline V gene, CDR1 is SGHTA and CDR2 is FQGNSA. CDR3 sequence: CASSPRTNEKLFF. CDR3 nucleotide sequence: TGTGCCAGCAGCCCGCGGACGAATGAAAAACTGTTTTTT.

There are a few counts of this clonotype. The chain joins TRBV11-2 to TRBJ1-5; perhaps TRBD1 as D (6 bases). Trimming took 1 base from V and 3 from J, leaving 16 bases between them. CDR1 is SGHAT, CDR2 FQNNGV, per germline. CDR3 size: 17 residues. The CDR3 nucleotides are TGTGCCAGCAGCTTAGGCTTGGGGGGCACCTTCAATCAGCCCCAGCATTTT. This gives the protein CASSLGLGGTFNQPQHF.

This clonotype has more than one count but fewer than ten. Written as DNA, the CDR3 is TGTGCCAGCAGTGAAATGACAGGGTTCTCCTACAATGAGCAGTTCTTC. Its translation: CASSEMTGFSYNEQFF. V usage is TRBV6-1 and J usage is TRBJ2-1, with 7 bases that match TRBD1. Germline values: CDR1 MNHNS, CDR2 SASEGT. The CDR3 totals 16 residues. J lost 0 bases, V lost 2 bases, and 4 bases had no gene match.

This clonotype was seen more than once but under ten times. At one end, the junction sequence differs from germline, possibly due to a read error. In DNA form, the CDR3 reads TGCTCGTCAGCGATCTCCTACGAGCAGTACTTC. Its translation is CSSAISYEQYF. The chain has TRBV12-3 or TRBV12-4 and TRBJ2-7; D not certain. This CDR3 comprises 11 residues.

J is TRBJ1-5 and V is TRBV2; the D is unclear. There are 18 residues in the CDR3. Trimming took 0 bases from V and 0 from J, leaving 15 bases between them. CDR1 is SNHLY and CDR2 is FYNNEI in the germline V gene. CDR3 sequence (DNA): TGTGCCAGCAGTGAAGCCCCTGGGATTACCTATAGCAATCAGCCCCAGCATTTT. Encoded protein: CASSEAPGITYSNQPQHF.

V gene TRBV19 combines with J gene TRBJ1-5, with D unresolved. The V end was cut by 7 bases, the J end by 1 base, with 8 bases between. The CDR3 length is 13 residues. The germline gives CDR1 LNHDA, CDR2 SQIVND (reference sequence). CDR3 amino acids: CASKSGSNQPQHF. The CDR3 DNA reads TGTGCCAGTAAGTCCGGGAGCAATCAGCCCCAGCATTTT. Filled out from reference TRBV19 and TRBJ1-5, the complete variable domain reads DGGITQSPKYLFRKEGQNVTLSCEQNLNHDAMYWYRQDPGQGLRLIYYSQIVNDFQKGDIAEGYSVSREKKESFPLTVTSAQKNPTAFYLCASKSGSNQPQHFGDGTRLSIL.

In this sample, this clonotype turned up a few times. J is TRBJ2-3 and V is TRBV24-1; 7 bases line up with TRBD2. The germline CDR1 and CDR2 sequences are KGHDR and SFDVKD. V trimming: 9 bases; J trimming: 3 bases; junction bases outside the gene matches: 5. The CDR3 length is 13 residues. The CDR3 is CATVGRVTDTQYF. CDR3 in DNA: TGTGCCACCGTTGGGAGGGTGACAGATACGCAGTATTTT.

This clonotype was observed a handful of times. V gene TRBV20-1 combines with J gene TRBJ1-6; 7 bases match TRBD1. CDR1 is DFQATT, CDR2 SNEGSKA, per germline (reference sequence). The CDR3 is 10 amino acids. CDR3 in amino acids: CRGGGSPLHF. The CDR3 DNA reads as TGCAGAGGGGGCGGTTCACCCCTCCACTTT.

The gene calls are TRBV20-1 and TRBJ1-2; 11 bases are shared with TRBD1. In germline, CDR1 is DFQATT, CDR2 SNEGSKA (reference sequence). V dropped 5 bases and J dropped 5; count of bases not matched to a gene: 7. The CDR3 length is 14 residues. CDR3 sequence (DNA): TGCAGTGCTTCCGGGACAGGGGGGTGGTATGGCTACACCTTC. Protein product: CSASGTGGWYGYTF.

This clonotype was observed at least ten times. J is TRBJ2-3 and V is TRBV27; D is uncertain. The germline V and J ends were trimmed by 4 bases and 1 base, with 3 bases remaining between them. CDR3 length: 12 amino acids. Germline V lookup: CDR1 MNHEY, CDR2 SMNVEV (reference sequence). The CDR3 DNA is TGTGCCAGCAGTTCTCGCACAGATACGCAGTATTTT. It codes for CASSSRTDTQYF.

V gene TRBV6-6 combines with J gene TRBJ2-3; D gene ambiguous. V shed 0 bases and J shed 0 bases, with 13 bases lying between them. The CDR3 is made up of 17 amino acids. In germline, CDR1 is MNHNY, CDR2 SVGAGI (reference sequence). The CDR3 DNA follows: TGTGCCAGCAGTTACTCGTCCCCCTCCCGCAGCACAGATACGCAGTATTTT. The encoded protein is CASSYSSPSRSTDTQYF.

There are a few counts of this clonotype. The V and J genes are TRBV24-1 and TRBJ2-2, with D possibly being TRBD1 (6 bases). The CDR3 extends over 15 amino acids. CDR1 and CDR2 (germline): KGHDR, SFDVKD. V dropped 8 bases and J dropped 6 bases, with 18 bases sitting between them. Written as DNA, the CDR3 is TGTGCCACCAAGTTGCGGCAGGGGAAGGCCGGGGAGCTGTTTTTT. Translated: CATKLRQGKAGELFF.

This clonotype was counted a few times. The V and J genes are TRBV5-1 and TRBJ2-5; D uncertain. CDR3 length equals 15 residues. V lost 0 bases and J lost 2, with 11 bases in between. Germline CDR1 is SGHRS and CDR2 is YFSETQ. CDR3 sequence reads: CASSLVAPSQETQYF. Here the CDR3 DNA reads TGCGCCAGCAGCTTGGTGGCGCCCTCTCAAGAGACCCAGTACTTC.

The rearrangement joins TRBV6-5 to TRBJ2-2, with D perhaps assigned TRBD1 or TRBD2 (5 bases each). Germline CDR1 MNHEY, CDR2 SVGAGI. V shed 7 bases and J shed 3 bases, with 9 bases lying between them. The CDR3 totals 13 residues. The CDR3 DNA reads as TGTGCCAGCAAGGGGACCTACACCGGGGAGCTGTTTTTT. Its protein product is CASKGTYTGELFF.

The V call is TRBV18, the J call TRBJ1-2; D is uncertain. CDR3 length: 11 residues. Trimming removed 3 bases at V and 7 bases at J, with 6 bases between. Germline assignment: CDR1 KGHSH and CDR2 LQKENI. The CDR3 nucleotides read TGTGCCAGCTCACCGGACGTTGGCTACACCTTC. The encoded protein is CASSPDVGYTF.

This clonotype was found a few times. The chain couples TRBV5-5 to TRBJ1-6; D remains ambiguous. CDR1 and CDR2 (germline): SGHKS, YYEKEE (reference sequence). V was pared by 3 bases and J by 1 base, with 17 bases between. The CDR3 has 18 amino acids. CDR3 in DNA: TGTGCCAGCAGCTCGCTCGAGACCCGGGGTTCCTATAATTCACCCCTCCACTTT. Translated, it gives CASSSLETRGSYNSPLHF.

The V and J genes are TRBV5-4 and TRBJ2-7, with 8 bases identical to TRBD2. From germline, CDR1 is SGHNT and CDR2 YYREEE (reference sequence). Trimming cost V 4 bases and J 2 bases; bases outside gene matches: 8. The CDR3 length is 15 residues. The CDR3 DNA sequence: TGTGCCAGCAGCCCGGGGGGGCGAGGTGCCTACGAGCAGTACTTC. This translates into CASSPGGRGAYEQYF.

The V call is TRBV7-8, the J call TRBJ2-5; 10 bases align to TRBD2. This CDR3 is 19 amino acids long. After removal of 7 bases from V and 5 bases from J, the junction contained 22 bases not matched to a gene. In germline, CDR1 is SGHVS, CDR2 FQNEAQ. CDR3 loop: CASTLPDDASGGPLETQYF. The CDR3 nucleotides are TGTGCCAGCACTCTCCCAGATGACGCTAGCGGGGGACCCTTGGAGACCCAGTACTTC.

The chain joins TRBV6-4 to TRBJ1-5; 8 bases agree with TRBD1. The germline gives CDR1 MRHNA, CDR2 SNTAGT. The CDR3 contains 14 residues. Trimming at V came to 6 bases and at J to 11 bases, leaving 12 bases not matched to a gene. CDR3 sequence (DNA): TGTGCCAGCAGCGCGACAGGGGAGGGTGCGGCCCAGCATTTT. It translates to CASSATGEGAAQHF.